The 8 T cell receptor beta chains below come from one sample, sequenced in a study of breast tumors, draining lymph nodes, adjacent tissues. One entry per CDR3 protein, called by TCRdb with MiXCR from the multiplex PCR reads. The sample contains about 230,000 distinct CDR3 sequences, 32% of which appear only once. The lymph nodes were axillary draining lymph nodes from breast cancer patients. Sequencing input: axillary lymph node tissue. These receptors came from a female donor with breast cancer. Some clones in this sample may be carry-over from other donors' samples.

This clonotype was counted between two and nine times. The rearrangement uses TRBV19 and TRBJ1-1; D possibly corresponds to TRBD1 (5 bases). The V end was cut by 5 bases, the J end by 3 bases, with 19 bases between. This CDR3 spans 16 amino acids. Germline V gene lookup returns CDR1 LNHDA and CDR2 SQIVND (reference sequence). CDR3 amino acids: CASSPPDLKGHTEAFF. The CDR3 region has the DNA TGTGCCAGTAGTCCACCGGACTTGAAGGGACACACTGAAGCTTTCTTT.

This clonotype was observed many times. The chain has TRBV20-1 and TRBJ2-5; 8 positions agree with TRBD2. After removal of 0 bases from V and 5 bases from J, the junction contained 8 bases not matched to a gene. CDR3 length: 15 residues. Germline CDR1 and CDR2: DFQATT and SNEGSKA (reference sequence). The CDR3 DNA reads TGCAGTGCTAGAGAGGCGGCGGGAGGCCAGGAGACCCAGTACTTC. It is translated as CSAREAAGGQETQYF.

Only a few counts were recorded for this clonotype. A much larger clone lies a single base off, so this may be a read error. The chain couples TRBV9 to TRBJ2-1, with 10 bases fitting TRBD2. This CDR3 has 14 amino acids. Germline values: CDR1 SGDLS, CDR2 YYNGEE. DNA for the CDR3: TGTGCCAGCAGCGTAGTGCCTAGCGGGAGTGAGCAGTCCTTC. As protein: CASSVVPSGSEQSF.

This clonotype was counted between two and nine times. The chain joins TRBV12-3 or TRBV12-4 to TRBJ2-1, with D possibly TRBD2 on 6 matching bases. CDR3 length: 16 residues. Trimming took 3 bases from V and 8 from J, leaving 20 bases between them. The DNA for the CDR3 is TGTGCCAGCAGTTTCGAGCGCGGGACCCTCCGCGATGAGCAGTTCTTC. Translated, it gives CASSFERGTLRDEQFF.

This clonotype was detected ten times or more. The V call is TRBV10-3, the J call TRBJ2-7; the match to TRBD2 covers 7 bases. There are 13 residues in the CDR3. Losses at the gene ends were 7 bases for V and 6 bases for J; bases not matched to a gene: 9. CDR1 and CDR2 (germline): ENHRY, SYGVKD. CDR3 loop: CAIMEAGRFEQYF. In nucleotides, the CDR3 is TGTGCCATCATGGAAGCGGGAAGATTCGAGCAGTACTTC.

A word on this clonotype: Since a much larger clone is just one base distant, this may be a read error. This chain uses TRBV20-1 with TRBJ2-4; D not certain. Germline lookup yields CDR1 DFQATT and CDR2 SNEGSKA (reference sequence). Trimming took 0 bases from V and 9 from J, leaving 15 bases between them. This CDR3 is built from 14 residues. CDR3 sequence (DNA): TGCAGTGCTAGAGATCGGGTGGGTTGGGGCATTCAGTACTTC. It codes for CSARDRVGWGIQYF.

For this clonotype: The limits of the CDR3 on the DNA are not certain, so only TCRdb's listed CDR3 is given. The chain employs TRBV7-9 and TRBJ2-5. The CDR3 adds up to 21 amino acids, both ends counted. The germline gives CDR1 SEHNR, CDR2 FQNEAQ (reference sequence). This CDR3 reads CASSIYLCSVGSARWQETQYF.

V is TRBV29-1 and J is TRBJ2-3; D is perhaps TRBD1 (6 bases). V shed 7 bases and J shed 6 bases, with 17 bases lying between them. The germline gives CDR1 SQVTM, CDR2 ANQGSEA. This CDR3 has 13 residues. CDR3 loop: CSAIVGARDTQYF. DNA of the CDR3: TGCAGCGCTATTGTGGGGGCAAGGGATACGCAGTATTTT.